One sample yielded the 5 T cell receptor beta chains listed below, sequenced in a study of beta chain features in type 1 diabetes. As every portion of the isolated RNA was reverse transcribed, the sequencing read expressed TCRB transcripts. Only in-frame clones appear in the TCRdb table, and some are missing; sequencing was by immunoSEQ multiplex PCR. The sample records 680,000 or so clones, over 10% being singletons. Study-wide results and caveats: A moderate, significant TCRB CDR3 shortening appeared in type 1 diabetes across four CD4+ subsets.

For these receptors, no antigen is known. Sequencing used naive CD4+ T cells from blood. The receptor set was obtained from a man between 18 and 29 years old with type 1 diabetes.

V is TRBV5-1 and J is TRBJ2-5, with D tentatively TRBD2 (5 bases). V lost 4 bases and J lost 7, with 14 bases in between. In germline, CDR1 is SGHRS, CDR2 YFSETQ. The CDR3 length is 13 residues. This CDR3 is CASSRPSEGTQYF. The CDR3 DNA is TGCGCCAGCAGCCGACCGTCTGAGGGGACCCAGTACTTC.

Remarks on this clone: Other DNA sequences from this sample encode an identical CDR3 as well. The V gene is TRBV28, the J gene TRBJ1-2; D is uncertain. The germline V gene has CDR1 MDHEN and CDR2 SYDVKM. This CDR3 spans 12 amino acids. With 5 bases removed from V and 0 bases from J, the gap between germline ends came to 4 bases. The CDR3 bases are TGTGCCAGCAGTCAGGCTAACTATGGCTACACCTTC. Its protein product is CASSQANYGYTF.

The table lists this clone with a few counts. The rearrangement links TRBV18 to TRBJ2-7; D unresolved. The V end lost 2 bases, the J end lost 3 bases, and 11 bases lay between the germline ends. This CDR3 has 14 residues. Looked up from germline, CDR1 is KGHSH and CDR2 is LQKENI. The CDR3 here is CASSPENSVYEQYF. The CDR3 nucleotides read TGTGCCAGCTCACCAGAGAACTCCGTCTACGAGCAGTACTTC.

This clone was recorded a few times. J is TRBJ1-1 and V is TRBV30, with unresolved D. This CDR3 comprises 12 residues. V was cut by 2 bases and J by 8 bases, with 12 bases left in between. Germline CDR1 reads GTSNPN; CDR2 reads SVGIG (reference sequence). CDR3 DNA: TGTGCCTGGAGTACCCCCTCCTCCGAAGCTTTCTTT. Translation gives CAWSTPSSEAFF.

This clone was recorded a few times. This chain uses TRBV4-1 with TRBJ2-3; possible D gene TRBD2, 6 bases. Germline V lookup: CDR1 MGHRA, CDR2 YSYEKL. This CDR3 comprises 14 residues. V was clipped by 0 bases and J by 4 bases, with 8 bases between them. The CDR3 nucleotides read TGCGCCAGCAGCCAAGAATCGGGGGCAGATACGCAGTATTTT. Its protein product is CASSQESGADTQYF.